This TCR delta chain was recovered during a study of gamma-delta T cells after stem cell transplantation. In this sample, this clone turned up a few times. Given a much more abundant clone one base away, this may be a read error. TCRdb re-called the RT-PCR reads using CATT. Here the sample spans more than 950 delta-chain clones, around a tenth being singletons. Germline CDR1 and CDR2: GEAIGNYY and EKD. This CDR3 is 16 amino acids long. The junction had 10 bases not matched to a gene; V was cut back by 4 bases and J by 0 bases. The source of this sequence is a human donor. It is not recorded whose cells these are; they may come from a transplant donor. V and J are TRDV2 and TRDJ1; 7 bases are shared with TRDD3. The specimen sequenced was gamma-delta T cells. CDR3 in amino acids: CACDTLGATYTDKLIF. The CDR3 bases are TGTGCCTGTGATACCCTGGGGGCCACGTACACCGATAAACTCATCTTT.